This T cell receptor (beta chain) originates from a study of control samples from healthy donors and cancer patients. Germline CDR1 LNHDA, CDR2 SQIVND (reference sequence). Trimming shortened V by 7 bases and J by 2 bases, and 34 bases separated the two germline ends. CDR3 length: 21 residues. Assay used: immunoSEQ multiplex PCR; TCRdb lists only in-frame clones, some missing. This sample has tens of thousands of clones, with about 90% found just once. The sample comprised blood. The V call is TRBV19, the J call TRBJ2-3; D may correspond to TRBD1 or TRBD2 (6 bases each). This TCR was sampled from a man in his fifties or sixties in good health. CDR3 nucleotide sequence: TGTGCCAGTACCCGCCCCGGACAGAGCGGACGACGGAGGGGGGCCACAGATACGCAGTATTTT. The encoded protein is CASTRPGQSGRRRGATDTQYF.